This is a list of T cell receptor beta chains from one sample in a study of control samples from healthy donors and cancer patients. Measured with immunoSEQ multiplex PCR; TCRdb has only the in-frame clones, and not every one. Of 100,000 to 150,000 clones in the sample, about 88% were seen once. Material for sequencing was blood. The receptors here all came from a man in his fifties in good health. Each CDR3 is given with its conserved first and last residue. The D gene is left open where the match is weak.

v_call,j_call,d_call,cdr3_aa
TRBV4-1,TRBJ2-3,-,CASSQLGVTDTQYF
TRBV20-1,TRBJ2-7,-,CSAARAREQYF
TRBV4-2,TRBJ2-3,TRBD2,CASSQDRAGGNTQYF
TRBV4-2,TRBJ1-6,TRBD1,CASSLKLVGTEINSPLHF
TRBV11-3,TRBJ2-6,-,CASSLIGGVRAGANVLTF
TRBV21-1,TRBJ1-2,-,CASSGVSGYTF
TRBV19,TRBJ2-3,-,CASMGGQPTDTQYF
TRBV9,TRBJ2-3,-,CASSTTASRQVDTQYF
TRBV24-1,TRBJ2-2,-,CATSLGRGIAGELFF
TRBV20-1,TRBJ2-5,-,CSASRQETQYF
TRBV29-1,TRBJ1-4,TRBD1,CSVVVPGQGRHEKLFF